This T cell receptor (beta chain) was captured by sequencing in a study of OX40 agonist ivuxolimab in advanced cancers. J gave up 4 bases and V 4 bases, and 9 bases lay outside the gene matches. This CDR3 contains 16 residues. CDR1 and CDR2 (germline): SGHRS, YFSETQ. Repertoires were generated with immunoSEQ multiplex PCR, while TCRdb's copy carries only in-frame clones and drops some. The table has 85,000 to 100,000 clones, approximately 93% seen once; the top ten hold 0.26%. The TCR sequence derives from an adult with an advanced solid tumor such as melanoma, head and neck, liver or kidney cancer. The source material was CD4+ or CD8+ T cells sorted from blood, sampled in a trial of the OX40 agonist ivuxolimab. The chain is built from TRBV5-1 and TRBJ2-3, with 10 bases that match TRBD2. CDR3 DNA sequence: TGCGCCAGCAGCCAGGGACTAGCGACCTCGGCAGATACGCAGTATTTT. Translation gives CASSQGLATSADTQYF.